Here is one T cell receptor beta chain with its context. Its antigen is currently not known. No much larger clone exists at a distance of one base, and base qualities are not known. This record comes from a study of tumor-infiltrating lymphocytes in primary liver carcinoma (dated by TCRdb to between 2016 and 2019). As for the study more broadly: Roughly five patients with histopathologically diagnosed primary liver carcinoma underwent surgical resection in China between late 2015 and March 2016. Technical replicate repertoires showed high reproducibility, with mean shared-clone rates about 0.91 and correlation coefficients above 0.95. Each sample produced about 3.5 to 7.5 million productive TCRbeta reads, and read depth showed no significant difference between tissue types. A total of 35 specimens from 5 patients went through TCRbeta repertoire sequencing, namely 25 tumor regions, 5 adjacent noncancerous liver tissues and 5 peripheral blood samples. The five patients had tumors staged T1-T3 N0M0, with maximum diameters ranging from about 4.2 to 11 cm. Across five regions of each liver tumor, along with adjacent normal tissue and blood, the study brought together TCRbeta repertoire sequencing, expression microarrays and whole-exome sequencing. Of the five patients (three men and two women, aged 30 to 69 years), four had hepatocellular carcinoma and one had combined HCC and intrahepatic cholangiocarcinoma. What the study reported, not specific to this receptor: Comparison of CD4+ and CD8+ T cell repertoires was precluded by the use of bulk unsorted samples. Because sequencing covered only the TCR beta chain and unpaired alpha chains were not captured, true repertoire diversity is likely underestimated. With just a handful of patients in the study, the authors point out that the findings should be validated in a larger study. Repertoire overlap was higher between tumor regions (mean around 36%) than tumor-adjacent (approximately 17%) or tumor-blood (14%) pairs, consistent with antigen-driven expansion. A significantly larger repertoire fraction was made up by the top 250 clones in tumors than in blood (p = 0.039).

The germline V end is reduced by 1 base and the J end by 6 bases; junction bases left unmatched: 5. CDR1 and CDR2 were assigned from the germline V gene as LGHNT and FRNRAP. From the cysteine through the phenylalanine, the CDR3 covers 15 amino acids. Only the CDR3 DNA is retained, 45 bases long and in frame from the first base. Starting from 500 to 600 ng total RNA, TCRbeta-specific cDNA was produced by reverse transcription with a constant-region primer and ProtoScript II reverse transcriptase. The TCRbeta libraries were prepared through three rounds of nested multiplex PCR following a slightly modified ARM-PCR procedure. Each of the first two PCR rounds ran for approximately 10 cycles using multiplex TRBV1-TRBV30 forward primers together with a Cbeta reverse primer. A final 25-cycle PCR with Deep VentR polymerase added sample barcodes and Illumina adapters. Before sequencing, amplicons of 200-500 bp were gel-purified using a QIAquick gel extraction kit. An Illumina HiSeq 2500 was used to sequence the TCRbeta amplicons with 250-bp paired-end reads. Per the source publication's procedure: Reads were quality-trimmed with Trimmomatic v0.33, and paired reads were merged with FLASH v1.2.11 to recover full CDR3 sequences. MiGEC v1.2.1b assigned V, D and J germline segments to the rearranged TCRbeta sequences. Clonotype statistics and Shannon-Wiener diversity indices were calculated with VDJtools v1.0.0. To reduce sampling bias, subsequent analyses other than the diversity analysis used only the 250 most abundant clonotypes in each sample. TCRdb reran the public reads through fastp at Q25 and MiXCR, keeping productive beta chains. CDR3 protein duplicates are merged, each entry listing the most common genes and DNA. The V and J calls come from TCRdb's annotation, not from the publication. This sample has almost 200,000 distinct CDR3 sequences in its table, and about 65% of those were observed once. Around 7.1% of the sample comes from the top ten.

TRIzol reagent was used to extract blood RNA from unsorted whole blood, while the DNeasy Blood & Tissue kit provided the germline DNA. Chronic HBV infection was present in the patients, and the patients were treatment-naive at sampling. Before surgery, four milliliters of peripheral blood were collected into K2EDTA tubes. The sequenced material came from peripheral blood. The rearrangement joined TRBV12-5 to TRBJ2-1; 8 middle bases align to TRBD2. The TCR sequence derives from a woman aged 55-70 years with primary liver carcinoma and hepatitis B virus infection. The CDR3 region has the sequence CASGLGAGVLNEQFF. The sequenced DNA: TGTGCTAGTGGTTTGGGAGCGGGAGTCCTCAATGAGCAGTTCTTC.